The 11 T cell receptor beta chains below come from one sample, sequenced in a study of T cells in Graves' hyperthyroidism and ophthalmopathy. TCR beta CDR3 region amplification was performed from RNA transcripts. Initially, a first-round RT-PCR of the TCR CDR3 employed the HTBI primer set. TCRdb processed the multiplex PCR reads anew with MiXCR; each CDR3 protein has one entry. Of about 520,000 distinct CDR3 sequences in the sample, approximately 25% are singletons; the top ten hold about 11%. What was sequenced was blood. The receptors originated from a woman in her 30s with Graves' ophthalmopathy.

This clonotype appeared many times. The chain has TRBV7-2 and TRBJ1-5; possible D gene TRBD1, 6 bases. The germline CDR1 and CDR2 sequences are SGHTA and FQGNSA. The CDR3 is made up of 14 amino acids. Trimming pared 5 bases from V and 7 bases from J, leaving 15 bases between. CDR3 sequence: CASSAQGSRQPQHF. The CDR3 DNA follows: TGTGCCAGCAGCGCACAGGGAAGTCGGCAGCCCCAGCATTTT.

The J gene is TRBJ1-1, the V gene TRBV24-1, with TRBD1 identical over 10 bases. CDR3 length: 13 residues. Trimming at V came to 7 bases and at J to 5 bases, leaving 3 bases not matched to a gene. Germline assignment: CDR1 KGHDR and CDR2 SFDVKD. CDR3 loop: CATRGTGETEAFF. In nucleotides, the CDR3 is TGTGCCACCAGGGGGACAGGGGAAACTGAAGCTTTCTTT.

This clonotype occurred many times. This sequence joins TRBV6-1 and TRBJ1-6, with a possible D match to TRBD1 (6 bases). The germline gives CDR1 MNHNS, CDR2 SASEGT. The CDR3 runs to 15 residues. The V and J ends lost 5 bases and 6 bases respectively, with 14 bases between them. The CDR3, as DNA: TGTGCCAGCAGTCCCCGGGACACACTTAATTCACCCCTCCACTTT. It codes for CASSPRDTLNSPLHF.

V and J are TRBV29-1 and TRBJ2-7, with D unresolved. Germline CDR1 SQVTM, CDR2 ANQGSEA. Trimming pared 4 bases from V and 3 bases from J, leaving 13 bases between. This CDR3 region has 13 residues. DNA for the CDR3: TGCAGCGTTGGGACGCCGAATAACTACGAGCAGTACTTC. It encodes CSVGTPNNYEQYF.

The rearrangement links TRBV4-1 to TRBJ1-5, with a possible D match to TRBD1 (6 bases). Trimming removed 3 bases at V and 7 bases at J, with 13 bases between. Germline V gene sequence: CDR1 MGHRA, CDR2 YSYEKL. The CDR3 is 14 amino acids. The CDR3 sequence: CASSHQGREQPQHF. Written as DNA, the CDR3 is TGCGCCAGCAGCCATCAGGGGAGAGAACAGCCCCAGCATTTT.

As regards this clonotype: Given a much more abundant clone one base away, this may be a read error. The chain joins TRBV5-1 to TRBJ1-1; D is perhaps TRBD1 (5 bases). Germline V gene lookup returns CDR1 SGHRS and CDR2 YFSETQ. There are 14 residues in the CDR3. The CDR3 DNA is TGCGCCAGCAGCGTAGACAGCCCGAACACTGAAGCTTGCTTT. This sequence encodes CASSVDSPNTEACF.

This clonotype appeared many times. V is TRBV27 and J is TRBJ1-6; D unclear. There are 15 residues in the CDR3. Trimming removed 4 bases from V and 0 bases from J, with 7 bases in between. Germline CDR1 MNHEY, CDR2 SMNVEV (reference sequence). The CDR3 loop reads CASSYGISYNSPLHF. The CDR3 bases are TGTGCCAGCAGTTACGGAATCTCCTATAATTCACCCCTCCACTTT.

Comment on this clonotype: A much bigger clone sits one base away, suggesting this may be a read error. The DNA of the CDR3 is TGCAGTGCTACCAGGCCTAGCGGGGGGCCGGAGATCCAGTACTTC. Amino acid sequence: CSATRPSGGPEIQYF. The chain has TRBV20-1 and TRBJ2-5; 11 nucleotides align to TRBD2. The V gene's germline CDR1 is DFQATT and CDR2 SNEGSKA (reference sequence). The CDR3 runs 15 residues.

The V and J genes are TRBV9 and TRBJ2-5, with 13 bases lining up with TRBD2. V was pared by 2 bases and J by 10 bases, with 8 bases of the junction left unmatched. This CDR3 comprises 15 residues. Germline V gene lookup returns CDR1 SGDLS and CDR2 YYNGEE. This chain's CDR3 is CASSVTSGGVRDQYF. The CDR3 DNA reads TGTGCCAGCAGCGTCACTAGCGGGGGGGTAAGAGACCAGTACTTC.

Many counts were recorded for this clonotype. The chain is built from TRBV10-3 and TRBJ2-6; 12 nucleotides align to TRBD1. The J segment lost 3 bases and the V segment lost 11 bases, leaving 8 bases of the junction unmatched. Germline lookup yields CDR1 ENHRY and CDR2 SYGVKD. The CDR3 contains 16 residues. The CDR3: CAQGGTGGVGANVLTF. CDR3 sequence (DNA): TGTGCCCAGGGGGGGACAGGGGGCGTTGGGGCCAACGTCCTGACTTTC.

This clonotype was seen at least ten times. The chain combines TRBV9 with TRBJ2-5; 8 bases are a match to TRBD2. The CDR3 is made up of 13 amino acids. Unmatched junction bases numbered 8, after V lost 4 bases and J lost 9 bases. The germline gives CDR1 SGDLS, CDR2 YYNGEE. The CDR3 region is CASSTSGETAQYF. Here the CDR3 DNA reads TGTGCCAGCAGCACTAGCGGCGAAACGGCCCAGTACTTC.